What follows describes a single TCR beta chain. This sample stems from a study of CD8 T cells in Susac syndrome. The CDR3 has 13 residues. After removal of 4 bases from V and 7 bases from J, the junction contained 3 bases not matched to a gene. Germline values: CDR1 SGHTA, CDR2 FQGNSA. The RNA, about 0.5 to 1 ug, was put through reverse transcription using random hexamers. TCRdb ran MiXCR on the immunoSEQ multiplex PCR reads and lists one entry per CDR3 protein. Counted here are under 200,000 distinct CDR3 sequences, roughly 91% occurring once; the ten biggest clones make up roughly 0.087%. The rearrangement joins TRBV7-2 to TRBJ2-1; 8 bases are shared with TRBD1. The source is a human donor with Susac syndrome. The sequencing input was CD4+ T cells from PBMCs. DNA for the CDR3: TGTGCCAGCAGCTCTCGGACAGGGAATGAGCAGTTCTTC. Translating it yields CASSSRTGNEQFF.